This T cell receptor (beta chain) was captured by sequencing in a study of spatial heterogeneity in lung cancer. This clonotype was detected ten times or more. The antigen remains undetermined. TCRdb re-called the 5' RACE reads with MiXCR, one entry per CDR3 protein. The sample consists of about 18,000 distinct CDR3 sequences, under 10% of them appearing once. Sample time point: sample taken at primary tumor resection. Study-level results: Counts of expanded intratumoral alpha and beta TCRs tracked tumor mutation counts.

Material: lung tumor tissue, obtained at surgery. The sequence was collected from a male donor with early-stage non-small cell lung cancer.

The CDR3 loop reads CASSLRNEKLFF. The CDR3 DNA is TGTGCCAGCAGTCTACGTAATGAAAAACTGTTTTTT. The chain links TRBV12-3 or TRBV12-4 to TRBJ1-4; no clear D. The CDR3 contains 12 residues. V was trimmed by 5 bases and J by 4 bases, leaving 5 bases between them.